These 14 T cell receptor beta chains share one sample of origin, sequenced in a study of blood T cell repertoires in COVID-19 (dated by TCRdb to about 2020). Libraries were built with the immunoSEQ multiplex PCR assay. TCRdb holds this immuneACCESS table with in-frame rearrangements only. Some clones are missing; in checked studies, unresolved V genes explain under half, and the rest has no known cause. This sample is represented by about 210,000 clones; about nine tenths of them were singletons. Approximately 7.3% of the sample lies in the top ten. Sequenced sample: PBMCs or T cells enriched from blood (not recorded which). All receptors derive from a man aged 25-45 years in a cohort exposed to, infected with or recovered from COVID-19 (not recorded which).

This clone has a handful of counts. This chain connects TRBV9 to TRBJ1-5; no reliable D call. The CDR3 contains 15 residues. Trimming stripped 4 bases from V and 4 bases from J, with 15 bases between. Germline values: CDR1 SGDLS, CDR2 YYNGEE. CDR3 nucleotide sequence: TGTGCCAGCAGCCCTAGTGAGGGTATTAATCAGCCCCAGCATTTT. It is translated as CASSPSEGINQPQHF.

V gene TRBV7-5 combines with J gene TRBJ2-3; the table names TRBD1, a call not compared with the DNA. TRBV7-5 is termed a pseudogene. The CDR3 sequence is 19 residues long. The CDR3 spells CARRPILVPGQGCCSTQYF. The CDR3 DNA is TGTGCCAGAAGACCTATATTAGTGCCGGGACAGGGGTGTTGTAGTACGCAGTATTTT.

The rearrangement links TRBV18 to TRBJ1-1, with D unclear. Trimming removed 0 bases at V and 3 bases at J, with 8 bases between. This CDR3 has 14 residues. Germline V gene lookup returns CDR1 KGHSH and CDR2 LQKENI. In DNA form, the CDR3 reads TGTGCCAGCTCACCACCGCTAGTCTACACTGAAGCTTTCTTT. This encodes CASSPPLVYTEAFF. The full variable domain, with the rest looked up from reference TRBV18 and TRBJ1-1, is NAGVMQNPRHLVRRRGQEARLRCSPMKGHSHVYWYRQLPEEGLKFMVYLQKENIIDESGMPKERFSAEFPKEGPSILRIQQVVRGDSAAYFCASSPPLVYTEAFFGQGTRLTVV.

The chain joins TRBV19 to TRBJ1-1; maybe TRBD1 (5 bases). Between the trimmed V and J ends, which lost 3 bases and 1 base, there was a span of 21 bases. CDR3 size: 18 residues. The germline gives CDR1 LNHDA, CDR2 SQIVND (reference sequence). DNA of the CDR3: TGTGCCAGTAGTATTTTCGACGCAGGGTGGGTGAAGAACACTGAAGCTTTCTTT. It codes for CASSIFDAGWVKNTEAFF.

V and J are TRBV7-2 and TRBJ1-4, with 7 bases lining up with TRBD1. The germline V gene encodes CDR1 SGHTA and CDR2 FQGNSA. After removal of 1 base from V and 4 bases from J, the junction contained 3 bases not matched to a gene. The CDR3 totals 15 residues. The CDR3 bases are TGTGCCAGCAGCTTAGGACAGGGTTTTAATGAAAAACTGTTTTTT. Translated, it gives CASSLGQGFNEKLFF.

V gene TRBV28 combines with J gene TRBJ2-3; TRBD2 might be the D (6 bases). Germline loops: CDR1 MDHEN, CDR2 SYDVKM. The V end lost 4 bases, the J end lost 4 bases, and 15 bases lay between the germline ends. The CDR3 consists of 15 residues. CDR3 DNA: TGTGCCAGCAGTTCACCGGGAGACATATCAGATACGCAGTATTTT. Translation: CASSSPGDISDTQYF.

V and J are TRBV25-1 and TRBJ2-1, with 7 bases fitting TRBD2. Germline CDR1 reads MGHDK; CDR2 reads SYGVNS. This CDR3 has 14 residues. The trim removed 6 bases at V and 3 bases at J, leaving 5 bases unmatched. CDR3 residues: CASSLASGYNEQFF. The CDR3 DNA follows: TGTGCCAGCAGCTTAGCTAGCGGCTACAATGAGCAGTTCTTC.

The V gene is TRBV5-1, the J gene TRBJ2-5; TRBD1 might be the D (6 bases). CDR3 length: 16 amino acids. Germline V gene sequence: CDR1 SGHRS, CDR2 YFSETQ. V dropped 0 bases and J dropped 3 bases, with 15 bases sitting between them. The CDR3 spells CASSLGQGRPKETQYF. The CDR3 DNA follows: TGCGCCAGCAGCTTGGGGCAGGGGAGACCCAAAGAGACCCAGTACTTC.

The CDR3 nucleotides read TGTGCCAGCAGCTATGGACAGGGGGCACCCTACGAGCAGTACTTC. Translated: CASSYGQGAPYEQYF. The rearrangement uses TRBV7-2 and TRBJ2-7, with TRBD1 identical over 11 bases. The V gene end was trimmed by 4 bases and the J gene end by 2 bases; junction bases not matched to a gene: 4. Per the germline V gene, CDR1 is SGHTA and CDR2 is FQGNSA. The CDR3 runs to 15 residues.

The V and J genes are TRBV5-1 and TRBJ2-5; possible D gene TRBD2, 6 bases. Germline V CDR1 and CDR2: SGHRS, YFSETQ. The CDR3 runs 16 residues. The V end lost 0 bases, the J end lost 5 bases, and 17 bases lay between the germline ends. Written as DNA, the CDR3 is TGCGCCAGCAGCTTGGCCCTTACTAGCATGGTGGAGACCCAGTACTTC. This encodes CASSLALTSMVETQYF.

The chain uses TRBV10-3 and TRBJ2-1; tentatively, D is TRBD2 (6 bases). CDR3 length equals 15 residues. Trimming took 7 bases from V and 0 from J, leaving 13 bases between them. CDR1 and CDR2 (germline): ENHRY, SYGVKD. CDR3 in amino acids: CAITGRESSYNEQFF. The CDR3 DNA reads TGTGCCATCACCGGCCGGGAGTCCTCCTACAATGAGCAGTTCTTC.

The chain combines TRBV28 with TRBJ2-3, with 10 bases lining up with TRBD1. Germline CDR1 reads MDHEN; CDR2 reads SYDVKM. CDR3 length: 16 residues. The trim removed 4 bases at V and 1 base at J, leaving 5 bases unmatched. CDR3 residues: CASSSYGTGGTDTQYF. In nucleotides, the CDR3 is TGTGCCAGCAGTTCGTACGGGACAGGGGGCACAGATACGCAGTATTTT. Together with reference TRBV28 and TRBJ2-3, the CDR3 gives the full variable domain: DVKVTQSSRYLVKRTGEKVFLECVQDMDHENMFWYRQDPGLGLRLIYFSYDVKMKEKGDIPEGYSVSREKKERFSLILESASTNQTSMYLCASSSYGTGGTDTQYFGPGTRLTVL.

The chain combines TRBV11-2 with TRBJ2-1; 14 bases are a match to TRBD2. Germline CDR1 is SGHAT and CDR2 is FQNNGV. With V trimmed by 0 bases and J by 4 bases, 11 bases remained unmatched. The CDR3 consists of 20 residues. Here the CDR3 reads CASSLEYPTSGRAWYNEQFF. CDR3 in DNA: TGTGCCAGCAGCTTAGAGTACCCGACTAGCGGGAGGGCCTGGTACAATGAGCAGTTCTTC. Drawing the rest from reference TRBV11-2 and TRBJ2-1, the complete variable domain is EAGVAQSPRYKIIEKRQSVAFWCNPISGHATLYWYQQILGQGPKLLIQFQNNGVVDDSQLPKDRFSAERLKGVDSTLKIQPAKLEDSAVYLCASSLEYPTSGRAWYNEQFFGPGTRLTVL.

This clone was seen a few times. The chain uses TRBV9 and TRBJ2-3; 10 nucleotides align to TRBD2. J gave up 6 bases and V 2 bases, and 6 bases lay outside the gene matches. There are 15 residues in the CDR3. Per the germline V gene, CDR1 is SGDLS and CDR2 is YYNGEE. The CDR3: CASSVAGTSADTQYF. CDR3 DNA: TGTGCCAGCAGCGTCGCCGGGACTAGCGCGGATACGCAGTATTTT.